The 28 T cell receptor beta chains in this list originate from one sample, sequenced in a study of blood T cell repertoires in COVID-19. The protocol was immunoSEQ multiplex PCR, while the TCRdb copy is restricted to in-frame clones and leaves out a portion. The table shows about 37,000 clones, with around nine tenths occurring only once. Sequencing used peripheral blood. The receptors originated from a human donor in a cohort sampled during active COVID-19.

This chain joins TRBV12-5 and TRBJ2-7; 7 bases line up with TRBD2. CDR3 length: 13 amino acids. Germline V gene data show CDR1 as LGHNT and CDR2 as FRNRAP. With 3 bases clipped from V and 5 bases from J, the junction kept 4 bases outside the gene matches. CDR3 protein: CASGFGLENEQYF. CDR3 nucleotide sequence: TGTGCTAGTGGTTTTGGACTAGAGAACGAGCAGTACTTC.

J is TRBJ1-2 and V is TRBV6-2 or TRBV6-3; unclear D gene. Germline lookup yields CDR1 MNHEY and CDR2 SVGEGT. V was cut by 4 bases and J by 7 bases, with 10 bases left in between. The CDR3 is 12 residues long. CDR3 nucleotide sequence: TGTGCCAGCAGTTCCCACCGGAGTGGCTACACCTTC. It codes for CASSSHRSGYTF.

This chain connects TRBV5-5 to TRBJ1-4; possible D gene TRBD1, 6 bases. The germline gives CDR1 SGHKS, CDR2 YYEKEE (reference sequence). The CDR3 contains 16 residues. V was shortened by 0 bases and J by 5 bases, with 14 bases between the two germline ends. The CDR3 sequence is CASSLVSGALNEKLFF. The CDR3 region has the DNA TGTGCCAGCAGCTTGGTTTCAGGGGCGCTAAATGAAAAACTGTTTTTT.

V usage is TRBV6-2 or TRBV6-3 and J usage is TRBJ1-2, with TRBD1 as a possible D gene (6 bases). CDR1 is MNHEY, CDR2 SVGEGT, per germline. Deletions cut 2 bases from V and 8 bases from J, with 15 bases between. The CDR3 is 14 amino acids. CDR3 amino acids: CASSYPGEAKGYTF. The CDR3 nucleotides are TGTGCCAGCAGTTACCCAGGGGAAGCCAAAGGCTACACCTTC.

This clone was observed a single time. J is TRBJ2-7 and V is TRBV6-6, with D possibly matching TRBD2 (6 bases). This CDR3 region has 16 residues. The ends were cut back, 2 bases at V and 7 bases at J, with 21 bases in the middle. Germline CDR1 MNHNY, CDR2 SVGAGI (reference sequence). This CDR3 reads CASSYTTGGFSGEQYF. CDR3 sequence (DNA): TGTGCCAGCAGTTACACCACAGGAGGGTTTTCGGGTGAGCAGTACTTC.

CDR3: CASSSSGLAGAFYEQYF. CDR3 DNA sequence: TGTGCCAGCAGCTCGAGCGGGCTAGCGGGGGCCTTCTACGAGCAGTACTTC. The chain combines TRBV7-2 with TRBJ2-7, with 10 bases aligning to TRBD2. J gave up 3 bases and V 4 bases, and 12 bases lay outside the gene matches. CDR3 length equals 17 residues. CDR1 is SGHTA, CDR2 FQGNSA, per germline.

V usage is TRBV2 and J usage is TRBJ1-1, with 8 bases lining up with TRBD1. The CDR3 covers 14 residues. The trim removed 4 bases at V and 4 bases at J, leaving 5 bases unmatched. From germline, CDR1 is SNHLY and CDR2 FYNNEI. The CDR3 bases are TGTGCCAGCAGTGGCCGACAGGGGCCCACTGAAGCTTTCTTT. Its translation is CASSGRQGPTEAFF.

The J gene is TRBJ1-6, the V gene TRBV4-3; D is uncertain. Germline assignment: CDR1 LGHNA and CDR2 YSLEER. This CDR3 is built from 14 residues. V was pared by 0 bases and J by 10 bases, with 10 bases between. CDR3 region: CASSQDVGESPLHF. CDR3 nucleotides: TGCGCCAGCAGCCAAGATGTCGGGGAATCACCCCTCCACTTT.

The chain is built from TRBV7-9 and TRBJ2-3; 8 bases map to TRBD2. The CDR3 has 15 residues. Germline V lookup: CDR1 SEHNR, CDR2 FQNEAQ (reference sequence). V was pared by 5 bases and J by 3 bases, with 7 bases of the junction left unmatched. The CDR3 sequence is CASSPRAGVTDTQYF. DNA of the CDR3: TGTGCCAGCAGCCCCAGAGCGGGAGTGACAGATACGCAGTATTTT. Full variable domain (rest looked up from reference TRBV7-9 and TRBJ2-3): DTGVSQNPRHKITKRGQNVTFRCDPISEHNRLYWYRQTLGQGPEFLTYFQNEAQLEKSRLLSDRFSAERPKGSFSTLEIQRTEQGDSAMYLCASSPRAGVTDTQYFGPGTRLTVL.

Written as DNA, the CDR3 is TGTGCCTGGAGGGGACTGAGCTCCTACGAGCAGTACTTC. Translated: CAWRGLSSYEQYF. The J gene is TRBJ2-7, the V gene TRBV30; D is perhaps TRBD2 (6 bases). Germline V gene sequence: CDR1 GTSNPN, CDR2 SVGIG (reference sequence). The V and J ends lost 3 bases and 0 bases respectively, with 9 bases between them. This CDR3 is built from 13 residues.

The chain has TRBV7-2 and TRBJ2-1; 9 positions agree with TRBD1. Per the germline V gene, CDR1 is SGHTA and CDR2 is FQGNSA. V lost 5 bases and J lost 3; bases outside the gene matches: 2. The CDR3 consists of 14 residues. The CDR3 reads CASSQGQGYNEQFF. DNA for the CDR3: TGTGCCAGCAGCCAGGGACAGGGCTACAATGAGCAGTTCTTC.

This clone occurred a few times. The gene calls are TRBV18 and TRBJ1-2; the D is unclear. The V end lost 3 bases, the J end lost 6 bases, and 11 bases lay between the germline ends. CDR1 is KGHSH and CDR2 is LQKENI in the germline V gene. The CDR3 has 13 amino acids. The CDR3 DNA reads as TGTGCCAGCTCACCCGCGGAGGCCAATGGCTACACCTTC. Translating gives CASSPAEANGYTF.

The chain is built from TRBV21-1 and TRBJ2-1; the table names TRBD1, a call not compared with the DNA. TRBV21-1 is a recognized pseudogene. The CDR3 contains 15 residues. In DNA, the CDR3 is TGTGCCAGCAGCTCGGGACAGGGAGTCCCCAATGAGCAGTTCTTC. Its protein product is CASSSGQGVPNEQFF.

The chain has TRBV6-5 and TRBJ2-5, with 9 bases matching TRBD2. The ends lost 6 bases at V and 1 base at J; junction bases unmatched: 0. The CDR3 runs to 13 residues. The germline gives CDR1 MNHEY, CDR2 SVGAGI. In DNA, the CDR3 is TGTGCCAGCAGGACTAGCGGCCAAGAGACCCAGTACTTC. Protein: CASRTSGQETQYF.

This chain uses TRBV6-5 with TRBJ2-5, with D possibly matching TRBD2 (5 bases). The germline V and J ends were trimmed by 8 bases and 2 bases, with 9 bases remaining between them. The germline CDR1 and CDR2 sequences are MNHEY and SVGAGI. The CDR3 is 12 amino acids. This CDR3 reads CASGSWQETQYF. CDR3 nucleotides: TGTGCCAGCGGGAGTTGGCAAGAGACCCAGTACTTC.

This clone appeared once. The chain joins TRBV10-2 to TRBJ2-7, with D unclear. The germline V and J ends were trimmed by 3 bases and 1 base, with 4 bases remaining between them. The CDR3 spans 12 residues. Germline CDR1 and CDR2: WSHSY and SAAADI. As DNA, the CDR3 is TGCGCCAGCAGTGACCGGTCCTACGAGCAGTACTTC. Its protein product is CASSDRSYEQYF.

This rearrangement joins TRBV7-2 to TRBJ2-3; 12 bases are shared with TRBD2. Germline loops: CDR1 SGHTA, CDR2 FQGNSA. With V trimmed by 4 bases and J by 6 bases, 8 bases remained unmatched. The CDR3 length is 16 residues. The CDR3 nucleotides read TGTGCCAGCAGCTCGCTGACTAGCGGGAGAAGGGATACGCAGTATTTT. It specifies CASSSLTSGRRDTQYF.

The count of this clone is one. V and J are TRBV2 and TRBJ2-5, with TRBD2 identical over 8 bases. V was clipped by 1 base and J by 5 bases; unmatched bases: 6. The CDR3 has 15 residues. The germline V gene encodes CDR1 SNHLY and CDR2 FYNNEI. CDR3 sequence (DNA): TGTGCCAGCAGTGAAGGTCCCGGGAGGGGGGAGACCCAGTACTTC. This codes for CASSEGPGRGETQYF.

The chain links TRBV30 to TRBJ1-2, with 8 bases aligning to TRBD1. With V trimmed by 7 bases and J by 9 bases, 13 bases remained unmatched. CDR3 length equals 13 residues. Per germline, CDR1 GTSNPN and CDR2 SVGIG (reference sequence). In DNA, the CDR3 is TGTGCCTCCCAAGGGGGACAGGCGTTGCGCTACACCTTC. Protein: CASQGGQALRYTF.

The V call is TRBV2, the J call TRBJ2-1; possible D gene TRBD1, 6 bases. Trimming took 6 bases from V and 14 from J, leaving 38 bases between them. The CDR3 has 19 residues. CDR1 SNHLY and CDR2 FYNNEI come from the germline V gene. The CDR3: CASSATQTTGNLGVSGKFF. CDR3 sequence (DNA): TGTGCCAGCAGCGCCACTCAAACCACAGGGAACCTTGGGGTCTCCGGGAAGTTCTTC.

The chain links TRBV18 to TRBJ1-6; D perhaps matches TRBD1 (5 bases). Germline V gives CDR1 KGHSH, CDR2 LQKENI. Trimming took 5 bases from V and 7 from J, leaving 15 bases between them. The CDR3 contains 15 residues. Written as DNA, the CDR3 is TGTGCCAGCTCATCGCAGGGTTCTGAGAATTCACCCCTCCACTTT. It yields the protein CASSSQGSENSPLHF.

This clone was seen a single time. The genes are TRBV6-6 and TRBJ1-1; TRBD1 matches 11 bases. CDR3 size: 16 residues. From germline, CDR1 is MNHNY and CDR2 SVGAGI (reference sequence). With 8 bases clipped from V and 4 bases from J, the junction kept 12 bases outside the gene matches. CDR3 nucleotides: TGTGCCAGCGGAGAACCCCGCGGGACAGGGGGCACTGAAGCTTTCTTT. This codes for CASGEPRGTGGTEAFF.

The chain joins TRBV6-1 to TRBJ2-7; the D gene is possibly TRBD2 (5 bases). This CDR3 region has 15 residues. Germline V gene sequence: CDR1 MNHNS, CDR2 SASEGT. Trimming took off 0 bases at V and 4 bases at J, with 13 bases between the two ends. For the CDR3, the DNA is TGTGCCAGCAGTGAAGCCAGCGGCGCCTGGTACGAGCAGTACTTC. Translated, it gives CASSEASGAWYEQYF.

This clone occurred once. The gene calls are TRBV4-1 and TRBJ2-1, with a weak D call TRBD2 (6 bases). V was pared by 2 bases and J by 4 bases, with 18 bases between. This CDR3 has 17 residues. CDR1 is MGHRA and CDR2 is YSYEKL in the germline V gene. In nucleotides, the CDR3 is TGCGCCAGCAGCCAAATCTTAGGCCGGGACTCTTACAATGAGCAGTTCTTC. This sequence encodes CASSQILGRDSYNEQFF.

The CDR3 spells CASSYSLGRDTEAFF. The DNA for the CDR3 is TGTGCCAGCAGCTACAGTCTGGGGAGGGACACTGAAGCTTTCTTT. The chain carries TRBV7-9 and TRBJ1-1; D gene uncertain. CDR1 is SEHNR, CDR2 FQNEAQ, per germline (reference sequence). This CDR3 is built from 15 residues. V was trimmed by 4 bases and J by 3 bases, leaving 15 bases between them.

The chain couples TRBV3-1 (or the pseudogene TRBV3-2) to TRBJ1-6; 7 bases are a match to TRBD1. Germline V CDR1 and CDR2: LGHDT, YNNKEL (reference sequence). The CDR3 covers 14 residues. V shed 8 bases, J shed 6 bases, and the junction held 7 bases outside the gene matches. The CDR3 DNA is TGTGCCAGCGGGACAGCCAGTGGTAATTCACCCCTCCACTTT. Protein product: CASGTASGNSPLHF.

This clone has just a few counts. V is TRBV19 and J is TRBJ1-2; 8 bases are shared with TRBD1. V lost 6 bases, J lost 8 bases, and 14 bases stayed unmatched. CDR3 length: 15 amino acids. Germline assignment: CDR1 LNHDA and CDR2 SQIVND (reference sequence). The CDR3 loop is CASRPTARQGKGYTF. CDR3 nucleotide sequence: TGTGCCAGTAGACCTACGGCTCGACAGGGGAAGGGCTACACCTTC.

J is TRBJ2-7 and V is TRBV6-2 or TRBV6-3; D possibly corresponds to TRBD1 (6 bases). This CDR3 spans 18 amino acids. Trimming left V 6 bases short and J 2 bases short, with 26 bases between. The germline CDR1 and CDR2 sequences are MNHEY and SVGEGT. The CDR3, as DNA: TGTGCCAGCAGCCGTCAAGGGACACCAATTCAAGCCGCCTACGAGCAGTACTTC. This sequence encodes CASSRQGTPIQAAYEQYF.